The 31 T cell receptor beta chains below come from one sample, sequenced in a study of T cell responses to AZD1222 COVID-19 vaccine. Only in-frame clones appear in the TCRdb table, and some are missing; sequencing was by immunoSEQ multiplex PCR. The sample holds roughly 120,000 clones, about 85% seen once. This sample comprised peripheral blood, obtained on day 0 of AZD1222 vaccination. These receptor sequences come from an adult in good health.

The chain combines TRBV7-3 with TRBJ2-7, with 7 bases fitting TRBD2. J was trimmed by 0 bases and V by 5 bases; bases with no gene match: 10. Germline CDR1 SGHTA, CDR2 FQGTGA. This CDR3 region has 16 residues. The CDR3 DNA follows: TGTGCCAGCAGCCGGCCGGGAGCTAGCGGCTCCTACGAGCAGTACTTC. Its translation is CASSRPGASGSYEQYF.

Only one count was recorded for this clone. This chain links TRBV30 with TRBJ2-2; TRBD2 is a possible D gene (6 bases). The V and J ends lost 2 bases and 4 bases respectively, with 14 bases between them. The CDR3 length is 15 residues. CDR1 GTSNPN and CDR2 SVGIG come from the germline V gene (reference sequence). The CDR3 nucleotides read TGTGCCTGGAGTCGTGGAGGGCCGGGCACCGGGGAGCTGTTTTTT. It specifies CAWSRGGPGTGELFF.

CDR3 DNA sequence: TGTGCCAGCAGACGATCCCCGGCCGGCGCAGACGAGCAGTACTTC. It translates to CASRRSPAGADEQYF. V is TRBV7-2 and J is TRBJ2-7; D uncertain. This CDR3 spans 15 amino acids. CDR1 is SGHTA and CDR2 is FQGNSA in the germline V gene. V was cut by 6 bases and J by 5 bases, with 20 bases left in between.

V usage is TRBV12-2 and J usage is TRBJ2-7; TRBD1, the D gene given by the table, was not confirmed from the DNA. TRBV12-2 is reported as a pseudogene. The CDR3 is 16 amino acids. The CDR3 sequence is CASRPRTRGVSYEQYF. DNA for the CDR3: TGTGCAAGTCGCCCTAGGACCAGGGGGGTCTCCTACGAGCAGTACTTC.

This clone was counted only a few times. V and J are TRBV7-3 and TRBJ2-5, with 7 nucleotides matching TRBD2. J gave up 4 bases and V 3 bases, and 5 bases lay outside the gene matches. Germline V gene data show CDR1 as SGHTA and CDR2 as FQGTGA. This CDR3 contains 14 residues. The CDR3 spells CASSLGGAGETQYF. In nucleotides, the CDR3 is TGTGCCAGCAGCTTGGGAGGGGCTGGAGAGACCCAGTACTTC.

The genes are TRBV19 and TRBJ1-1; 7 bases line up with TRBD1. After removal of 4 bases from V and 1 base from J, the junction contained 0 bases not matched to a gene. CDR3 length: 13 amino acids. CDR1 LNHDA and CDR2 SQIVND come from the germline V gene (reference sequence). The CDR3 loop is CASSRQGNTEAFF. The CDR3 coding sequence is TGTGCCAGTAGTAGACAGGGGAACACTGAAGCTTTCTTT.

The chain uses TRBV20-1 and TRBJ2-7; a possible D gene is TRBD1 (8 bases). V dropped 3 bases and J dropped 0 bases, with 21 bases sitting between them. CDR3 length: 17 residues. CDR1 and CDR2 (germline): DFQATT, SNEGSKA (reference sequence). In nucleotides, the CDR3 is TGCAGTGCTAGTCGGGCAACAGGGGGGGCGAGCTCCTACGAGCAGTACTTC. This sequence encodes CSASRATGGASSYEQYF.

V and J are TRBV21-1 and TRBJ2-7. TRBV21-1 corresponds to a pseudogene. The CDR3 contains 14 residues. For the CDR3, the DNA is TGTGCCAGCAGCAATGTGGGTCCCTCCTACGAGCAGTACTTC. It is translated as CASSNVGPSYEQYF.

This clone has a handful of counts. This sequence joins TRBV5-1 and TRBJ1-6; 9 bases line up with TRBD1. The CDR3 is made up of 16 amino acids. Germline V gene sequence: CDR1 SGHRS, CDR2 YFSETQ. After removal of 0 bases from V and 10 bases from J, the junction contained 8 bases not matched to a gene. The CDR3 region is CASSLAGTGWGSPLHF. In DNA, the CDR3 is TGCGCCAGCAGCTTGGCCGGGACAGGGTGGGGCTCACCCCTCCACTTT. The full variable domain, with the rest looked up from reference TRBV5-1 and TRBJ1-6, is KAGVTQTPRYLIKTRGQQVTLSCSPISGHRSVSWYQQTPGQGLQFLFEYFSETQRNKGNFPGRFSGRQFSNSRSEMNVSTLELGDSALYLCASSLAGTGWGSPLHFGNGTRLTVT.

V is TRBV19 and J is TRBJ2-7; possible D gene TRBD1, 7 bases. Per germline, CDR1 LNHDA and CDR2 SQIVND (reference sequence). Trimming cost V 3 bases and J 0 bases, with 9 bases left between them. This CDR3 contains 14 residues. This CDR3 is CASSMRDSSYEQYF. The DNA of the CDR3 is TGTGCCAGTAGTATGCGGGACAGCTCCTACGAGCAGTACTTC. Full variable domain (missing parts from reference TRBV19 and TRBJ2-7): DGGITQSPKYLFRKEGQNVTLSCEQNLNHDAMYWYRQDPGQGLRLIYYSQIVNDFQKGDIAEGYSVSREKKESFPLTVTSAQKNPTAFYLCASSMRDSSYEQYFGPGTRLTVT.

The chain recombines TRBV10-2 with TRBJ1-2; D might be TRBD1 (6 bases). CDR1 and CDR2 from the germline V gene are WSHSY and SAAADI. The CDR3 spans 12 residues. Trimming pared 6 bases from V and 8 bases from J, leaving 13 bases between. DNA of the CDR3: TGCGCCAGCAGGGAGACAGGAAGGGGCTACACCTTC. Its protein is CASRETGRGYTF.

This sequence joins TRBV19 and TRBJ2-1; maybe TRBD1 (5 bases). Trimming took 6 bases from V and 8 from J, leaving 17 bases between them. CDR1 is LNHDA, CDR2 SQIVND, per germline (reference sequence). This CDR3 is built from 14 residues. The CDR3 DNA reads as TGTGCCAGTAGATCCCTTGGGGCGTTCGATGAGCAGTTCTTC. This codes for CASRSLGAFDEQFF.

This rearrangement joins TRBV6-2 or TRBV6-3 to TRBJ2-3; no reliable D call. Germline values: CDR1 MNHEY, CDR2 SVGEGT. The V end was cut by 2 bases, the J end by 3 bases, with 15 bases between. This CDR3 contains 16 residues. The CDR3 bases are TGTGCCAGCAGTTACGGGCGCGCCCAAGGGACAGATACGCAGTATTTT. Its translation is CASSYGRAQGTDTQYF.

This clone was observed a single time. The genes are TRBV5-1 and TRBJ2-1, with 9 bases that match TRBD2. The CDR3 extends over 14 amino acids. Germline CDR1 reads SGHRS; CDR2 reads YFSETQ. With V trimmed by 1 base and J by 7 bases, 3 bases remained unmatched. Here the CDR3 DNA reads TGCGCCAGCAGCTTGCGACTAGCGGCTAATGAGCAGTTCTTC. The encoded protein is CASSLRLAANEQFF.

The chain couples TRBV7-8 to TRBJ2-1; unclear D gene. The CDR3 length is 13 residues. Germline V gene lookup returns CDR1 SGHVS and CDR2 FQNEAQ. Trimming took 3 bases from V and 2 from J, leaving 5 bases between them. CDR3 region: CASSFLPYNEQFF. Here the CDR3 DNA reads TGTGCCAGCAGCTTTCTACCCTACAATGAGCAGTTCTTC.

This rearrangement joins TRBV19 to TRBJ2-7; D gene unclear. Germline V lookup: CDR1 LNHDA, CDR2 SQIVND (reference sequence). V shed 2 bases and J shed 5 bases, with 4 bases lying between them. The CDR3 is made up of 11 amino acids. In DNA, the CDR3 is TGTGCCAGTAGTATAAAGAACGAGCAGTACTTC. Residues: CASSIKNEQYF.

The chain uses TRBV7-2 and TRBJ2-1, with 11 bases identical to TRBD2. Germline V gene data show CDR1 as SGHTA and CDR2 as FQGNSA. The CDR3 extends over 15 amino acids. J lost 10 bases, V lost 4 bases, and 9 bases had no gene match. CDR3 coding DNA: TGTGCCAGCAGCTATCCCACTAGCGGGAGCAGAGAGCAGTTCTTC. The encoded protein is CASSYPTSGSREQFF.

The CDR3 region has the DNA TGTGCCACCAGTCATTCGGGGCAAGAGACCCAGTACTTC. Translating it yields CATSHSGQETQYF. The chain recombines TRBV24-1 with TRBJ2-5; D is perhaps TRBD2 (5 bases). The ends were cut back, 6 bases at V and 2 bases at J, with 9 bases in the middle. The CDR3 sequence is 13 residues long. Germline V gene sequence: CDR1 KGHDR, CDR2 SFDVKD.

The chain has TRBV18 and TRBJ2-5; TRBD1 aligns across 12 bases. With V trimmed by 6 bases and J by 5 bases, 13 bases remained unmatched. CDR3 size: 17 residues. Germline-derived CDR1 and CDR2 are KGHSH and LQKENI. CDR3 nucleotide sequence: TGTGCCAGCTCCCCCCCCGGGACAGGGGGCGCGGAGGAGACCCAGTACTTC. As protein: CASSPPGTGGAEETQYF.

The gene calls are TRBV28 and TRBJ1-1, with D maybe TRBD1 (6 bases). Between the trimmed V and J ends, which lost 4 bases and 5 bases, there was a span of 14 bases. The CDR3 loop spans 14 amino acids. Germline V gives CDR1 MDHEN, CDR2 SYDVKM. DNA for the CDR3: TGTGCCAGCAGTTCGTCTACAGGGTTTACTGAAGCTTTCTTT. Translated: CASSSSTGFTEAFF.

The J gene is TRBJ1-1, the V gene TRBV18, with D perhaps TRBD1 (6 bases). V was shortened by 3 bases and J by 5 bases, with 16 bases between the two germline ends. The CDR3 is 15 residues long. Germline CDR1 KGHSH, CDR2 LQKENI. The CDR3 sequence is CASSPPRGGQTEAFF. Here the CDR3 DNA reads TGTGCCAGCTCACCCCCGCGGGGAGGACAGACTGAAGCTTTCTTT. Full variable domain (rest looked up from reference TRBV18 and TRBJ1-1): NAGVMQNPRHLVRRRGQEARLRCSPMKGHSHVYWYRQLPEEGLKFMVYLQKENIIDESGMPKERFSAEFPKEGPSILRIQQVVRGDSAAYFCASSPPRGGQTEAFFGQGTRLTVV.

The chain uses TRBV7-9 and TRBJ1-1, with unresolved D. V lost 5 bases to trimming and J lost 1 base, with 11 bases between them. This CDR3 has 14 residues. Germline assignment: CDR1 SEHNR and CDR2 FQNEAQ (reference sequence). The CDR3 nucleotides are TGTGCCAGCAGCGGAGGACGCCGGAACACTGAAGCTTTCTTT. This gives the protein CASSGGRRNTEAFF. Full variable domain (rest looked up from reference TRBV7-9 and TRBJ1-1): DTGVSQNPRHKITKRGQNVTFRCDPISEHNRLYWYRQTLGQGPEFLTYFQNEAQLEKSRLLSDRFSAERPKGSFSTLEIQRTEQGDSAMYLCASSGGRRNTEAFFGQGTRLTVV.

The chain links TRBV9 to TRBJ2-7; TRBD1 matches at 9 bases. Trimming at V came to 0 bases and at J to 1 base, leaving 5 bases not matched to a gene. The germline gives CDR1 SGDLS, CDR2 YYNGEE. The CDR3 has 16 amino acids. The chain's CDR3 is CASSVGIGTGSYEQYF. DNA for the CDR3: TGTGCCAGCAGCGTAGGGATAGGGACAGGGTCCTACGAGCAGTACTTC.

The gene calls are TRBV18 and TRBJ2-7; D could derive from TRBD1 or TRBD2 (5 bases each). The CDR3 length is 15 residues. Trimming took 6 bases from V and 4 from J, leaving 19 bases between them. Germline-derived CDR1 and CDR2 are KGHSH and LQKENI. The CDR3 nucleotides are TGTGCCAGCTCCCCCGAGGGGAGTTATCTGTACGAGCAGTACTTC. This sequence encodes CASSPEGSYLYEQYF.

The chain links TRBV11-2 to TRBJ2-3; possible D gene TRBD2, 6 bases. The germline CDR1 and CDR2 sequences are SGHAT and FQNNGV. With 6 bases removed from V and 1 base from J, the gap between germline ends came to 14 bases. This CDR3 region has 15 residues. The CDR3 reads CASSPVGGGTDTQYF. Written as DNA, the CDR3 is TGTGCCAGCAGTCCCGTAGGCGGGGGCACAGATACGCAGTATTTT.

Regarding this clone: One end of the junction does not line up with germline, which may come from a read error. The chain has TRBV7-7 and TRBJ2-3, with TRBD2 matching 8 bases. The CDR3 loop spans 16 amino acids. From germline, CDR1 is SSHAT and CDR2 FNYEAQ (reference sequence). CDR3: CASSSGGGGSTDTQYF. The CDR3 bases are TGTGCTAGCAGTTCCGGGGGGGGAGGTTCCACAGATACGCAGTATTTT.

V is TRBV29-1 and J is TRBJ2-5, with 7 bases matching TRBD2. V was clipped by 7 bases and J by 5 bases; unmatched bases: 10. The CDR3 is 13 amino acids. CDR1 SQVTM and CDR2 ANQGSEA come from the germline V gene. The CDR3 sequence: CSADTLGGETQYF. CDR3 coding DNA: TGCAGCGCCGACACCTTGGGGGGGGAGACCCAGTACTTC.

This chain joins TRBV19 and TRBJ2-7, with 7 bases that match TRBD1. V was clipped by 9 bases and J by 2 bases; unmatched bases: 19. The CDR3 runs to 17 residues. Germline CDR1 is LNHDA and CDR2 is SQIVND (reference sequence). This CDR3 reads CASSQKGKTGRTYEQYF. The CDR3 DNA reads as TGTGCCAGCTCCCAAAAGGGGAAGACAGGGAGAACCTACGAGCAGTACTTC. Supplemented by reference TRBV19 and TRBJ2-7, the full variable domain reads DGGITQSPKYLFRKEGQNVTLSCEQNLNHDAMYWYRQDPGQGLRLIYYSQIVNDFQKGDIAEGYSVSREKKESFPLTVTSAQKNPTAFYLCASSQKGKTGRTYEQYFGPGTRLTVT.

The gene calls are TRBV7-6 and TRBJ2-7; TRBD2 matches at 15 bases. The length of the CDR3 is 20 residues. Germline V gene sequence: CDR1 SGHVS, CDR2 FNYEAQ. V gave up 4 bases and J gave up 2 bases; unmatched junction bases: 15. DNA for the CDR3: TGTGCCAGCAGCTCAGGGACTAGCGGGAGGATTGGGTTGAGACCCTACGAGCAGTACTTC. It encodes CASSSGTSGRIGLRPYEQYF.

The V call is TRBV18, the J call TRBJ2-7, with 8 bases matching TRBD2. CDR1 and CDR2 from the germline V gene are KGHSH and LQKENI. With 4 bases clipped from V and 0 bases from J, the junction kept 8 bases outside the gene matches. This CDR3 is 16 amino acids long. CDR3 sequence reads: CASSLGVAGLSYEQYF. As DNA, the CDR3 is TGTGCCAGCTCACTAGGGGTAGCGGGACTCTCCTACGAGCAGTACTTC. Drawing the rest from reference TRBV18 and TRBJ2-7, the complete variable domain is NAGVMQNPRHLVRRRGQEARLRCSPMKGHSHVYWYRQLPEEGLKFMVYLQKENIIDESGMPKERFSAEFPKEGPSILRIQQVVRGDSAAYFCASSLGVAGLSYEQYFGPGTRLTVT.

This rearrangement joins TRBV10-3 to TRBJ2-7; TRBD2 aligns across 8 bases. With 5 bases clipped from V and 2 bases from J, the junction kept 5 bases outside the gene matches. Germline CDR1 is ENHRY and CDR2 is SYGVKD. The CDR3 covers 14 residues. The CDR3, as DNA: TGTGCCATCAGTTACGGGAGGGTAGCCTACGAGCAGTACTTC. Residues: CAISYGRVAYEQYF.